This TCR beta chain derives from a study of Graves' ophthalmopathy and Graves' hyperthyroidism. Findings and caveats of the study: With a specificity of 72.22% and a sensitivity of about 71%, the model predicted ophthalmopathy progression.

Using RNA transcripts, the TCR beta CDR3 regions were amplified. HTBI primers were used in a first-round RT-PCR, which preceded a second-round multiplex PCR. TCRdb called the multiplex PCR reads again in MiXCR, with one record for every CDR3 protein. The data contain about 390,000 distinct CDR3 sequences, roughly 17% of them singletons. To note about this clonotype: Its antigen is unknown. A much larger clone lies one base from this, so it may be a read error.

V shed 6 bases and J shed 3 bases, with 24 bases lying between them. Looked up from germline, CDR1 is SQVTM and CDR2 is ANQGSEA. CDR3 length: 16 residues. The sample comprised peripheral blood. The origin of this receptor is an adult woman with stable Graves' hyperthyroidism. The V call is TRBV29-1, the J call TRBJ2-7; D possibly corresponds to TRBD2 (5 bases). CDR3 coding DNA: TGCAGCGTGGTTGCGGGCACACGGGTCAGTTTCTACGAGCAGTACTTC. Residues: CSVVAGTRVSFYEQYF.